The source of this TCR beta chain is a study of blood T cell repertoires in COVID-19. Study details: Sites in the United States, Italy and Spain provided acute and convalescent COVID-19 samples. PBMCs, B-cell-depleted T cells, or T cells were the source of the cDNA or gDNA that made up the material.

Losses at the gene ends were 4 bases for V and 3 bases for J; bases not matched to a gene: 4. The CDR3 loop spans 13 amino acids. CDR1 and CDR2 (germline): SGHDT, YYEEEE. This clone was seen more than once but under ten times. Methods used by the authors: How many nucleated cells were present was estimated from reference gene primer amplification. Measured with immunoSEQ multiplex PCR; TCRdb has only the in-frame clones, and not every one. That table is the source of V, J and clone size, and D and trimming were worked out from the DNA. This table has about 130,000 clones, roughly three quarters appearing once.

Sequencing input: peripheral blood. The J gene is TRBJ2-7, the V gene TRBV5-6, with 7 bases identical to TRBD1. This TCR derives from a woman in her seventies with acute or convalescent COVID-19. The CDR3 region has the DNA TGTGCCAGCAGCCCGACAGGGCTCTACGAGCAGTACTTC. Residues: CASSPTGLYEQYF.